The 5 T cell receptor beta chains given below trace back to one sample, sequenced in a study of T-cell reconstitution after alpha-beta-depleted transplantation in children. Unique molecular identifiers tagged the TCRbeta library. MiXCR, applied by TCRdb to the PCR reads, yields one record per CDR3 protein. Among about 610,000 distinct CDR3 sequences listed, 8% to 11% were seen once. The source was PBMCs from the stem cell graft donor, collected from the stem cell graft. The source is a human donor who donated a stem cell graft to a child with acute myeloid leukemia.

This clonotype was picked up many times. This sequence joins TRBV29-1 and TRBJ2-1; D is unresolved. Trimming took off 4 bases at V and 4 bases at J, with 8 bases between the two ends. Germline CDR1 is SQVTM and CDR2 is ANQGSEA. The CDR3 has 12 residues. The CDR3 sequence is CSVGDGYNEQFF. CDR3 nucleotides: TGCAGCGTTGGAGACGGTTACAATGAGCAGTTCTTC.

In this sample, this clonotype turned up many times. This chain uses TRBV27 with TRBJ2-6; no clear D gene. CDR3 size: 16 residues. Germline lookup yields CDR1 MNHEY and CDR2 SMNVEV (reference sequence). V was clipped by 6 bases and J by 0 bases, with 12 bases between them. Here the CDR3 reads CASSPTLGSGANVLTF. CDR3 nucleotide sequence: TGTGCCAGCAGCCCGACTTTAGGCTCTGGGGCCAACGTCCTGACTTTC. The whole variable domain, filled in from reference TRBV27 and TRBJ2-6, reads EAQVTQNPRYLITVTGKKLTVTCSQNMNHEYMSWYRQDPGLGLRQIYYSMNVEVTDKGDVPEGYKVSRKEKRNFPLILESPSPNQTSLYFCASSPTLGSGANVLTFGAGSRLTVL.

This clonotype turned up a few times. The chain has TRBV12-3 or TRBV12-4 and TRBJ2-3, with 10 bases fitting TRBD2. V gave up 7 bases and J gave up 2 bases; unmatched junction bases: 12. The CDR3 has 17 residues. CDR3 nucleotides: TGTGCCAGCAACTATCTAGCTAGCGGGAGCTTCACAGATACGCAGTATTTT. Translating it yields CASNYLASGSFTDTQYF.

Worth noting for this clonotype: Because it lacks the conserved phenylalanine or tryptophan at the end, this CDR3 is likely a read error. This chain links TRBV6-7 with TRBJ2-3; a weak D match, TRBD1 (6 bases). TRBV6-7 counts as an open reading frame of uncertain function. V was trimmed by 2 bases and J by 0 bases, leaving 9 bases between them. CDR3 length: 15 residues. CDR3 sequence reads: CASSYDRSSTDTQYC. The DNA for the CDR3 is TGTGCCAGCAGTTACGACAGGTCCAGCACAGATACGCAGTATTGT.

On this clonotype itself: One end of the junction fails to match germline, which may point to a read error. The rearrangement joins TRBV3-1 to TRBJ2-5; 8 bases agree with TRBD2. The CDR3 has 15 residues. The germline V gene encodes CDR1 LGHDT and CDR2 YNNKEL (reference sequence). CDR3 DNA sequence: TGTGCCTGCAGCCAAGATCAGGCTAGCGGGGAGACCCAGTACTTC. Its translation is CACSQDQASGETQYF.